This T cell receptor beta chain was found in a study of TIL therapy for anti-PD-1-resistant metastatic lung cancer. Whole-study context: Median patient age was nearly 55, ranging about 38-80 years. A few tumors were EGFR-mutant and two were ALK-rearranged.

Sequencing used immunoSEQ v3. The repertoire was sequenced with immunoSEQ multiplex PCR; TCRdb's copy has only in-frame clones and lacks some. The profile shows about 10,000 clones, 50% to 70% of them singletons. CDR1 is ENHRY and CDR2 is SYGVKD in the germline V gene. This CDR3 is built from 15 residues. V was pared by 6 bases and J by 2 bases, with 5 bases of the junction left unmatched. As for time point: pre-treatment sample, taken before nivolumab and TIL therapy. The tumor samples were excised metastases, mostly pleural nodules or supraclavicular lymph nodes. Patients then received nivolumab; progressors got lymphodepletion, TIL and IL-2. In its sample, this clone is medium-sized.

The sample was tumor tissue, taken at baseline. This rearrangement joins TRBV10-3 to TRBJ2-5; TRBD1 matches at 11 bases. The TCR comes from a person between 25 and 80 years old with non-small cell lung cancer. The chain's CDR3 is CAIRGTGGGQETQYF. The CDR3 bases are TGTGCCATCAGAGGGACAGGGGGAGGACAAGAGACCCAGTACTTC.